A selection of T cell receptor beta chains follows, all from one sample in a study of OX40 agonist ivuxolimab in advanced cancers. Clones were sequenced by immunoSEQ multiplex PCR, and TCRdb holds only the in-frame ones, with some missing. The sample includes about 48,000 clones, 83% of them seen just once. The input for sequencing was CD4+ or CD8+ T cells sorted from blood, taken in a trial of the OX40 agonist ivuxolimab. Receptors originate from an adult with an advanced solid tumor such as melanoma, head and neck, liver or kidney cancer. The CDR3 runs from the conserved cysteine through the conserved F or W. Each record gives: clone size, J gene, D gene, V gene, CDR3 DNA, CDR3 protein. The D gene is left open where the match is weak. Rows give clone size only sometimes, using once, few, many, or a class for an expanded clone.

>NA|TRBJ1-1|NA|TRBV6-5
TGTGCCAGCAGTTACTCCGGGTACAGAATGAACACTGAAGCTTTCTTT
CASSYSGYRMNTEAFF
>once|TRBJ1-2|TRBD1|TRBV7-2
TGTGCCAGCAGCTCGCAACAGGGGGCTTTGTATGGCTACACCTTC
CASSSQQGALYGYTF
>NA|TRBJ1-1|NA|TRBV6-1
TGTGCCAGCAGTTCCCCGCGGCGCAGGTACACTGAAGCTTTCTTT
CASSSPRRRYTEAFF
>NA|TRBJ1-5|TRBD1|TRBV7-2
TGTGCCAGCGGCTATGCCCGGGACAGGGGACAGCCCCAGCATTTT
CASGYARDRGQPQHF
>NA|TRBJ1-1|NA|TRBV6-1
TGTGCCAGCATCCCTCCGAACACTGAAGCTTTCTTT
CASIPPNTEAFF
>NA|TRBJ1-2|TRBD1|TRBV7-2
TGTGCCAGCAGCTTAGGGACAGGGGACTATGGCTACACCTTC
CASSLGTGDYGYTF
>NA|TRBJ1-2|NA|TRBV4-3
TGCGCCAGCAGCCAAGTCCTGAGGTTAAACTATGGCTACACCTTC
CASSQVLRLNYGYTF
>NA|TRBJ1-3|TRBD1|TRBV19
TGTGCCAGTAACTCCCGGGACAGCTACATCAGCTCTGGAAACACCATATATTTT
CASNSRDSYISSGNTIYF
>NA|TRBJ2-7|NA|TRBV14
TGTGCCAGCAGCCGCGAAGGTCGGTCATACCCATACGAGCAGTACTTC
CASSREGRSYPYEQYF
>few|TRBJ2-3|NA|TRBV5-6
TGTGCCAGCAGCTCCATTGGGCGCACAGATACGCAGTATTTT
CASSSIGRTDTQYF
>NA|TRBJ1-2|NA|TRBV7-2
TGTGCCAGCAGCTTAGCGTCGGGGGGCTACACCTTC
CASSLASGGYTF
>NA|TRBJ1-2|TRBD1|TRBV6-5
TGTGCCAGCAGCCCAGGACAGGGCTGGAAGGGCTACACCTTC
CASSPGQGWKGYTF
>NA|TRBJ2-1|TRBD2|TRBV2
TGTGCCAGCAGTTCCCCTAGCGGGGGGCGTGACAATGAGCAGTTCTTC
CASSSPSGGRDNEQFF
>NA|TRBJ2-7|NA|TRBV7-2
TGTGCCAGCAGCCATGGGAGCTACGAGCAGTACTTC
CASSHGSYEQYF
>NA|TRBJ1-1|TRBD1|TRBV5-1
TGCGCCAGCAGCCCGGGACAGACTATGAACACTGAAGCTTTCTTT
CASSPGQTMNTEAFF
>NA|TRBJ2-7|NA|TRBV7-2
TGTGCCAGCAGCCCTAGGGGCGGCCCCTACGAGCAGTACTTC
CASSPRGGPYEQYF
>NA|TRBJ2-1|NA|TRBV7-9
TGTGCCAGCAGCTTAGGCCAAGGACTACGCTACAATGAGCAGTTCTTC
CASSLGQGLRYNEQFF
>NA|TRBJ2-3|NA|TRBV21-1
TGTGCCAGCATTGACAGGGGGGAAACAGATACGCAGTATTTT
CASIDRGETDTQYF
>NA|TRBJ2-5|NA|TRBV5-5
TGTGCCAGCAGCTTGGTAGGCAGGGGGGGAGAGACCCAGTACTTC
CASSLVGRGGETQYF
>NA|TRBJ2-7|NA|TRBV5-1
TGCGCCAGCAGCCCCCAAGGGGGACTAATATCCTACGAGCAGTACTTC
CASSPQGGLISYEQYF
>NA|TRBJ1-2|TRBD1|TRBV4-2
TGTGCCAGCAGCCCTTACACTTACAGGGGGTCGAAGGACGGCTATGGCTACACCTTC
CASSPYTYRGSKDGYGYTF
>few|TRBJ1-1|NA|TRBV21-1
TGTGCCAGCGGTTCGACGCAGAACACTGAAGCTTTCTTT
CASGSTQNTEAFF
>NA|TRBJ1-5|NA|TRBV5-1
TGCGCCAGCAGCTATACAGGGAATAGCAATCAGCCCCAGCATTTT
CASSYTGNSNQPQHF
>NA|TRBJ1-6|NA|TRBV9
TGTGCCAGCAGCCCCTCAGACCCCTCGAATTCACCCCTCCACTTT
CASSPSDPSNSPLHF
>NA|TRBJ1-3|NA|TRBV4-2
TGTGCCAGCAGCTTCACGAGACGGCGCCTCTCTGGAAACACCATATATTTT
CASSFTRRRLSGNTIYF
>NA|TRBJ2-3|TRBD1|TRBV23-1
TGCGCCAGCAGTCAATCGCCACAGGGGGAAACAGATACGCAGTATTTT
CASSQSPQGETDTQYF
>once|TRBJ1-1|NA|TRBV6-1
TGTGCCAGCAGTGAATACAGGAACACTGAAGCTTTCTTT
CASSEYRNTEAFF
>NA|TRBJ1-2|NA|TRBV19
TGTGCCAGTAGTATCTACGCGGCCCACACCTTC
CASSIYAAHTF
>NA|TRBJ1-1|TRBD1|TRBV5-8
TGTGCCAGCAGGCCAGGACAGGGGGCCCCTATGAACACTGAAGCTTTCTTT
CASRPGQGAPMNTEAFF
>NA|TRBJ2-1|NA|TRBV18
TGTGCCAGCTCACCATCTGACCATTACAATGAGCAGTTCTTC
CASSPSDHYNEQFF
>NA|TRBJ1-5|NA|TRBV9
TGTGCCAGCAGCGCCGGGTCTGATAGCAATCAGCCCCAGCATTTT
CASSAGSDSNQPQHF
>NA|TRBJ2-2|NA|TRBV6-5
TGTGCCAGCAGTCCAATCTACACCGGGGAGCTGTTTTTT
CASSPIYTGELFF
>NA|TRBJ1-1|NA|TRBV9
TGTGCCAGCAGCCCCACGACAGTATACACTGAAGCTTTCTTT
CASSPTTVYTEAFF
>NA|TRBJ1-6|NA|TRBV11-2
TGTGCCAGCAGCTTAGATGGCGGCTCCTATAATTCACCCCTCCACTTT
CASSLDGGSYNSPLHF
>NA|TRBJ1-4|TRBD1|TRBV6-1
TGTGCCAGCAGTCCCCGGACAGGAGGCAAAAAACTGTTTTTT
CASSPRTGGKKLFF
>few|TRBJ2-7|NA|TRBV6-6
TGTGCCAGCAGTTACGGGCAGGGGCGAACCTACGAGCAGTACTTC
CASSYGQGRTYEQYF
>NA|TRBJ1-4|TRBD1|TRBV10-3
TGTGCCATCAGTGGAAGGACAGGTGAAAAACTGTTTTTT
CAISGRTGEKLFF
>NA|TRBJ1-5|TRBD1|TRBV10-3
TGTGCCATCAGTACCGGGACAGGGGTTAACCAGCCCCAGCATTTT
CAISTGTGVNQPQHF
>NA|TRBJ1-1|NA|TRBV4-3
TGCGCCAGCAGCCAAGTGATGCGGTTGAACACTGAAGCTTTCTTT
CASSQVMRLNTEAFF
>NA|TRBJ2-1|TRBD1|TRBV28
TGTGCCAGCAGTTTATTACCGGGGACAGGGGACCGCAATGAGCAGTTCTTC
CASSLLPGTGDRNEQFF
>few|TRBJ2-1|TRBD2|TRBV9
TGTGCCAGCAAAGCGGGGGGGTACAATGAGCAGTTCTTC
CASKAGGYNEQFF
>once|TRBJ1-1|TRBD1|TRBV29-1
TGCAGCGTTGAATTGCAGGGGGACACTGAAGCTTTCTTT
CSVELQGDTEAFF
>few|TRBJ2-3|TRBD2|TRBV5-1
TGCGCCAGCAGCTTGGGGGCTAGCGGGGGAAACACAGATACGCAGTATTTT
CASSLGASGGNTDTQYF
>NA|TRBJ1-6|TRBD1|TRBV30
TGTGCCTGGGTCCGGGACAGGGGATCACCCCTCCACTTT
CAWVRDRGSPLHF
>NA|TRBJ2-1|TRBD2|TRBV7-9
TGTGCCAGTCACCTTTTCGGGGGGAAATACAATGAGCAGTTCTTC
CASHLFGGKYNEQFF
>NA|TRBJ1-5|NA|TRBV7-2
TGTGCCAGCAGCCCCTGGACGGATAGCAATCAGCCCCAGCATTTT
CASSPWTDSNQPQHF
>NA|TRBJ1-5|NA|TRBV10-3
TGTGCCATCAGTGAGATAGCGAGCAATCAGCCCCAGCATTTT
CAISEIASNQPQHF
>NA|TRBJ2-7|NA|TRBV7-2
TGTGCCAGCAGCCAAACGCATAGCCGAAAACCGTTTTGGGGATTGGACTTC
CASSQTHSRKPFWGLDF
>NA|TRBJ1-2|NA|TRBV9
TGTGCCAGCAGCGTAAGGGGGAACTATGGCTACACCTTC
CASSVRGNYGYTF
>NA|TRBJ1-1|NA|TRBV4-2
TGTGCCAGCAGCCAAGGCCTCGGAGATGGCATGAACACTGAAGCTTTCTTT
CASSQGLGDGMNTEAFF
>NA|TRBJ2-7|NA|TRBV19
TGTGCCAGTAGTATGAGGGTATCCTACGAGCAGTACTTC
CASSMRVSYEQYF
>NA|TRBJ2-1|TRBD2|TRBV30
TGTGCCTGGGTTTGGGGGGGCTACAATGAGCAGTTCTTC
CAWVWGGYNEQFF
>NA|TRBJ2-1|TRBD2|TRBV5-4
TGTGCCAGCAGCCGGGACTACATGGCGCGGGGGGGTGAGCAGTTCTTC
CASSRDYMARGGEQFF
>NA|TRBJ1-6|NA|TRBV7-2
TGTGCCAGCATTATATCGGCTGGCCTTAATTCACCCCTCCACTTT
CASIISAGLNSPLHF
>NA|TRBJ2-2|NA|TRBV5-4
TGTGCCAGCAGCTTTAGGGCGAACACCGGGGAGCTGTTTTTT
CASSFRANTGELFF
>NA|TRBJ2-5|TRBD2|TRBV5-6
TGTGCCAGCAGCCCGGGACTAGTCGGGGAGACCCAGTACTTC
CASSPGLVGETQYF
>once|TRBJ2-2|TRBD1|TRBV13
TGTGCCAGCAGCAAAGGGACAGGGTGGACCGGGGAGCTGTTTTTT
CASSKGTGWTGELFF
>medium-sized|TRBJ2-1|NA|TRBV20-1
TGCAGTGCGGAGGGACGTGTCTTC
CSAEGRVF
>NA|TRBJ1-2|NA|TRBV19
TGTGCCAGTAGCCTCATAAGCTATGGCTACACCTTC
CASSLISYGYTF